The entry below gives a single T cell receptor beta chain sequence along with its context. Original analysis: Nucleated cell number was recorded as an estimate derived from reference gene primer amplification. Data came from immunoSEQ multiplex PCR; TCRdb stores just in-frame clones and leaves some out. That table supplies the V and J calls and clone size; D and trimming were determined from the DNA. The sample lists some 240,000 clones; around 83% were seen once. The sample belongs to a study of blood T cell repertoires in COVID-19. Study at large: Sites in the United States, Italy and Spain provided acute and convalescent COVID-19 samples. PBMCs, B-cell-depleted T cells, or T cells provided the cDNA or gDNA that made up the material.

The receptor comes from an elderly woman with acute or convalescent COVID-19. The material sequenced was peripheral blood.

The CDR3 loop reads CASSSQRGRSTDTQYF. The DNA for the CDR3 is TGTGCCAGCAGCTCCCAGCGGGGTCGAAGCACAGATACGCAGTATTTT. This chain uses TRBV3-1 (or the pseudogene TRBV3-2) with TRBJ2-3, with 7 positions matching TRBD2. CDR3 length: 16 residues. Trimming at V came to 5 bases and at J to 0 bases, leaving 8 bases not matched to a gene. CDR1 LGHDT and CDR2 YNNKEL come from the germline V gene (reference sequence).